Listed below are T cell receptor beta chains from one sample, sequenced in a study of cytomegalovirus exposure and HLA in healthy donors. The protocol was immunoSEQ multiplex PCR, while the TCRdb copy is restricted to in-frame clones and leaves out a portion. The profile shows 100,000 to 150,000 clones, over 65% of them singletons. The sequenced sample consisted of PBMCs. These receptors came from a man in his thirties or forties in good health and CMV-seronegative. Each CDR3 is given with its conserved first and last residue. The order of the fields is clone size, V gene, J gene, D gene, CDR3 protein. D genes are given only for firm matches. Rows give clone size only sometimes, using once, few, many, or a class for an expanded clone.

clone size: NA; V gene: TRBV7-9; J gene: TRBJ2-5; D gene: TRBD1; CDR3 protein: CASSRTGETQYF
clone size: NA; V gene: TRBV6-6; J gene: TRBJ2-1; D gene: TRBD2; CDR3 protein: CASSSGTSGRYEQFF
clone size: NA; V gene: TRBV9; J gene: TRBJ2-3; D gene: NA; CDR3 protein: CASSVYTDTQYF
clone size: many; V gene: TRBV4-3; J gene: TRBJ2-2; D gene: NA; CDR3 protein: CASSQVTPGTGELFF
clone size: once; V gene: TRBV21-1; J gene: TRBJ1-2; D gene: NA; CDR3 protein: CASSKGGKRGTGLNGYTF
clone size: few; V gene: TRBV2; J gene: TRBJ2-5; D gene: NA; CDR3 protein: CASSRDYQETQYF
clone size: NA; V gene: TRBV10-1; J gene: TRBJ2-3; D gene: NA; CDR3 protein: CASSESAVLTSTDTQYF
clone size: NA; V gene: TRBV9; J gene: TRBJ2-7; D gene: TRBD2; CDR3 protein: CASSVAPGGLSYEQYF
clone size: NA; V gene: TRBV19; J gene: TRBJ2-2; D gene: TRBD2; CDR3 protein: CASKTAGGLHGELFF
clone size: NA; V gene: TRBV7-9; J gene: TRBJ1-4; D gene: TRBD1; CDR3 protein: CATHRGTNEKLFF
clone size: NA; V gene: TRBV7-9; J gene: TRBJ1-1; D gene: NA; CDR3 protein: CASSLGGLIMNTEAFF
clone size: NA; V gene: TRBV5-1; J gene: TRBJ1-1; D gene: NA; CDR3 protein: CASTQDIRVANTEAFF
clone size: NA; V gene: TRBV7-6; J gene: TRBJ1-5; D gene: NA; CDR3 protein: CASSSAGRRSNQPQHF
clone size: once; V gene: TRBV6-6; J gene: TRBJ2-7; D gene: NA; CDR3 protein: CASSYSASYEQYF
clone size: NA; V gene: TRBV19; J gene: TRBJ2-7; D gene: NA; CDR3 protein: CASSTSPPGRAFSYEQYF
clone size: NA; V gene: TRBV30; J gene: TRBJ1-5; D gene: TRBD1; CDR3 protein: CAWGTGGQYSNQPQHF
clone size: NA; V gene: TRBV11-2; J gene: TRBJ2-2; D gene: NA; CDR3 protein: CASSNFGEVVTGELFF
clone size: once; V gene: TRBV6-1; J gene: TRBJ1-1; D gene: NA; CDR3 protein: CASSQVEAFF
clone size: NA; V gene: TRBV29-1; J gene: TRBJ2-5; D gene: TRBD1; CDR3 protein: CSVGTGGQQETQYF
clone size: once; V gene: TRBV7-9; J gene: TRBJ1-5; D gene: NA; CDR3 protein: CASSLSSGYQPQHF
clone size: NA; V gene: TRBV7-9; J gene: TRBJ2-1; D gene: TRBD1; CDR3 protein: CASSRRGQGFF
clone size: NA; V gene: TRBV10-3; J gene: TRBJ2-3; D gene: NA; CDR3 protein: CASYHPTGTSTDTQYF
clone size: few; V gene: TRBV6-5; J gene: TRBJ1-3; D gene: NA; CDR3 protein: CASTRLHSGNTIYF
clone size: NA; V gene: TRBV28; J gene: TRBJ2-3; D gene: NA; CDR3 protein: CASSLGSGRTDTQYF
clone size: once; V gene: TRBV7-8; J gene: TRBJ2-3; D gene: NA; CDR3 protein: CASSLASGGTDTQYF
clone size: NA; V gene: TRBV27; J gene: TRBJ2-1; D gene: TRBD2; CDR3 protein: CASSLLAGAGDEQFF
clone size: NA; V gene: TRBV9; J gene: TRBJ1-1; D gene: NA; CDR3 protein: CASKRGTEAFF
clone size: NA; V gene: TRBV7-3; J gene: TRBJ2-2; D gene: NA; CDR3 protein: CASSQTSGEFYTGELFF
clone size: once; V gene: TRBV18; J gene: TRBJ2-6; D gene: TRBD1; CDR3 protein: CASSPLMGQGFPGANVLTF
clone size: few; V gene: TRBV6-5; J gene: TRBJ2-7; D gene: TRBD1; CDR3 protein: CASRTPGTGYLEQYF
clone size: NA; V gene: TRBV5-1; J gene: TRBJ1-6; D gene: NA; CDR3 protein: CASSSFEGAGSPLHF
clone size: NA; V gene: TRBV10-3; J gene: TRBJ1-1; D gene: TRBD1; CDR3 protein: CAISAGTANTEAFF
clone size: few; V gene: TRBV30; J gene: TRBJ1-2; D gene: NA; CDR3 protein: CASNPAFGYTF
clone size: NA; V gene: TRBV9; J gene: TRBJ2-7; D gene: TRBD2; CDR3 protein: CASSPLGGSYEQYF
clone size: NA; V gene: TRBV19; J gene: TRBJ1-1; D gene: NA; CDR3 protein: CASSQYTEAFF
clone size: NA; V gene: TRBV28; J gene: TRBJ2-3; D gene: NA; CDR3 protein: CASSLRETDTQYF
clone size: NA; V gene: TRBV13; J gene: TRBJ2-7; D gene: TRBD1; CDR3 protein: CASSSTEGGHSYEQYF
clone size: NA; V gene: TRBV11-2; J gene: TRBJ1-1; D gene: TRBD1; CDR3 protein: CASSYGTGERDTEAFF
clone size: NA; V gene: TRBV30; J gene: TRBJ2-6; D gene: NA; CDR3 protein: CAWSVGSGANVLTF
clone size: NA; V gene: TRBV4-2; J gene: TRBJ2-2; D gene: TRBD2; CDR3 protein: CASSNSGGAGELFF
clone size: NA; V gene: TRBV10-3; J gene: TRBJ1-2; D gene: NA; CDR3 protein: CAISEIQGLGGYTF
clone size: NA; V gene: TRBV30; J gene: TRBJ1-5; D gene: TRBD1; CDR3 protein: CAWSVGGTVNSNQPQHF
clone size: NA; V gene: TRBV7-8; J gene: TRBJ1-5; D gene: NA; CDR3 protein: CASSSPKDGQGHHQPQHF
clone size: NA; V gene: TRBV30; J gene: TRBJ1-1; D gene: NA; CDR3 protein: CAWSVRRNTEAFF
clone size: few; V gene: TRBV5-6; J gene: TRBJ1-1; D gene: NA; CDR3 protein: CASSFATDRGRPEAFF
clone size: few; V gene: TRBV10-3; J gene: TRBJ1-1; D gene: NA; CDR3 protein: CAISQHNTEAFF
clone size: NA; V gene: TRBV5-1; J gene: TRBJ2-7; D gene: TRBD2; CDR3 protein: CASSRGTPGLAGGSSYEQYF
clone size: once; V gene: TRBV6-5; J gene: TRBJ2-2; D gene: TRBD1; CDR3 protein: CASSQGTDNTGELFF
clone size: NA; V gene: TRBV6-1; J gene: TRBJ1-1; D gene: NA; CDR3 protein: CASSVEIVQNTEAFF
clone size: once; V gene: TRBV10-1; J gene: TRBJ2-7; D gene: NA; CDR3 protein: CASSESSSYEQYF
clone size: NA; V gene: TRBV4-3; J gene: TRBJ1-4; D gene: TRBD1; CDR3 protein: CASSRVTGQGNEKLFF
clone size: NA; V gene: TRBV11-3; J gene: TRBJ1-1; D gene: NA; CDR3 protein: CASSRRPGAFF
clone size: once; V gene: TRBV6-5; J gene: TRBJ1-2; D gene: NA; CDR3 protein: CASSPFTGGGGYTF
clone size: few; V gene: TRBV6-1; J gene: TRBJ1-5; D gene: NA; CDR3 protein: CASSEEHGTGYQPQHF
clone size: NA; V gene: TRBV30; J gene: TRBJ1-2; D gene: NA; CDR3 protein: CAWRDTYRYGYTF
clone size: few; V gene: TRBV11-2; J gene: TRBJ2-1; D gene: TRBD2; CDR3 protein: CASSLGLVNEQFF
clone size: NA; V gene: TRBV15; J gene: TRBJ1-5; D gene: NA; CDR3 protein: CATSRDGGYSNQPQHF
clone size: NA; V gene: TRBV27; J gene: TRBJ1-1; D gene: TRBD1; CDR3 protein: CASSFSTGANTEAFF
clone size: NA; V gene: TRBV19; J gene: TRBJ2-2; D gene: TRBD1; CDR3 protein: CASNRDSNTGELFF
clone size: few; V gene: TRBV7-2; J gene: TRBJ2-7; D gene: NA; CDR3 protein: CASSLRLSSYEQYF